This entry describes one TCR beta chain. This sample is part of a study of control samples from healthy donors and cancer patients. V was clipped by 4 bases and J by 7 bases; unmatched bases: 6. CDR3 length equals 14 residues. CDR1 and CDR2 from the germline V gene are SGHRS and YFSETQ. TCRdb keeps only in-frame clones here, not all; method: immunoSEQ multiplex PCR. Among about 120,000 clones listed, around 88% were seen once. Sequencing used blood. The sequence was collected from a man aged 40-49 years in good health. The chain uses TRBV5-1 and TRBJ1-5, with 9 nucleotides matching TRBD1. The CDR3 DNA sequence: TGCGCCAGCAGCCTCGGGACAGGGAGGCAGCCCCAGCATTTT. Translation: CASSLGTGRQPQHF.